The 15 T cell receptor beta chains below come from one sample, sequenced in a study of vaccination and CD4 T cells after COVID-19. Cultured CD4+ T cell DNA underwent sequencing with the Oncomine TCR Beta short-read assay. Using its own MiXCR run on the PCR reads, TCRdb lists one record per CDR3 protein. The repertoire holds under 4,500 distinct CDR3 sequences, with roughly a fifth as singletons. These receptors lack a known antigen. Treatment defined: approximately nine-day PBMC culture with coronavirus spike peptide pools or control peptides (ViraFEST assay). The sequenced sample was CD4+ T cells from blood, cultured in vitro, obtained after SARS-CoV-2 vaccination. All receptors derive from a human donor who had recovered from COVID-19.

This clonotype appeared a few times. This CDR3 reads CASSTHLRANYGYTF. For the CDR3, the DNA is TGTGCCAGTAGTACCCACTTAAGAGCTAACTATGGCTACACCTTC. The chain recombines TRBV19 with TRBJ1-2, with D uncertain. The CDR3 loop spans 15 amino acids. V lost 4 bases and J 0 bases, leaving 12 bases between the germline ends. Germline values: CDR1 LNHDA, CDR2 SQIVND (reference sequence).

This sequence joins TRBV28 and TRBJ1-1; D unresolved. The V end lost 3 bases, the J end lost 2 bases, and 10 bases lay between the germline ends. CDR3 size: 14 residues. Germline V gene sequence: CDR1 MDHEN, CDR2 SYDVKM. The CDR3 DNA sequence: TGTGCCAGCAGTTTCCCGGGATTCAACACTGAAGCTTTCTTT. Its protein is CASSFPGFNTEAFF.

This clonotype was seen a handful of times. The rearrangement uses TRBV2 and TRBJ2-5, with D tentatively TRBD2 (6 bases). CDR1 and CDR2 from the germline V gene are SNHLY and FYNNEI. Trimming left V 4 bases short and J 9 bases short, with 15 bases between. The length of the CDR3 is 13 residues. The CDR3 coding sequence is TGTGCCAGCAGTGCCTCCACTAGCATTGCCCAGTACTTC. Translation: CASSASTSIAQYF.

Of note for this clonotype: A much bigger clone sits one base away, suggesting this may be a read error. The genes are TRBV28 and TRBJ2-7, with 7 bases that match TRBD1. The germline V gene encodes CDR1 MDHEN and CDR2 SYDVKM. The CDR3 consists of 14 residues. CDR3 bases: TGTGCCAGGATACCGGGACAGCCCTATTGCGAGCAGTGCTTC. The encoded protein is CARIPGQPYCEQCF.

This chain links TRBV19 with TRBJ1-2; possibly TRBD1 for D (6 bases). There are 16 residues in the CDR3. CDR1 is LNHDA and CDR2 is SQIVND in the germline V gene (reference sequence). V dropped 7 bases and J dropped 5 bases, with 23 bases sitting between them. The CDR3 region is CASTTGQGSSAYGYTF. CDR3 bases: TGTGCCAGTACAACTGGTCAGGGGAGTTCTGCGTATGGCTACACCTTC.

The rearrangement uses TRBV7-3 and TRBJ2-1, with TRBD2 matching 13 bases. The germline CDR1 and CDR2 sequences are SGHTA and FQGTGA. The CDR3 is 15 amino acids. J was trimmed by 9 bases and V by 4 bases; bases with no gene match: 6. Here the CDR3 reads CASSYRLAGGSEQFF. The CDR3 DNA is TGTGCCAGCAGCTACAGACTAGCGGGGGGTAGTGAGCAGTTCTTC.

As for this clonotype: A read error likely explains this, since a far larger clone differs by one base. The chain has TRBV6-5 and TRBJ1-1; a possible D gene is TRBD1 (6 bases). Trimming stripped 5 bases from V and 7 bases from J, with 14 bases between. The CDR3 is 13 residues long. Germline-derived CDR1 and CDR2 are MNHEY and SVGAGI. Here the CDR3 DNA reads TGTGCCAGCAGTGATCGCAGGGGCATTGAAGCTTTCTTT. Amino acids: CASSDRRGIEAFF.

The chain links TRBV4-1 to TRBJ1-2; 11 bases are a match to TRBD1. V lost 3 bases and J lost 7; bases outside the gene matches: 7. This CDR3 has 15 amino acids. Looked up from germline, CDR1 is MGHRA and CDR2 is YSYEKL. CDR3 sequence: CASSQTGTGGGGYTF. The CDR3 region has the DNA TGCGCCAGCAGCCAGACCGGGACAGGGGGAGGTGGCTACACCTTC.

This CDR3 is CASSLEPVNYGYTF. In DNA, the CDR3 is TGTGCCAGCAGCTTGGAACCGGTTAACTATGGCTACACCTTC. The rearrangement uses TRBV5-4 and TRBJ1-2, with no clear D. CDR3 length: 14 residues. V was pared by 0 bases and J by 1 base, with 7 bases between. Germline V gene sequence: CDR1 SGHNT, CDR2 YYREEE (reference sequence). Full variable domain (missing parts from reference TRBV5-4 and TRBJ1-2): ETGVTQSPTHLIKTRGQQVTLRCSSQSGHNTVSWYQQALGQGPQFIFQYYREEENGRGNFPPRFSGLQFPNYSSELNVNALELDDSALYLCASSLEPVNYGYTFGSGTRLTVV.

The sample holds a few counts of this clonotype. This chain links TRBV19 with TRBJ2-6; D not resolved. V dropped 6 bases and J dropped 1 base, with 7 bases sitting between them. The CDR3 is 14 residues long. Germline CDR1 LNHDA, CDR2 SQIVND (reference sequence). The CDR3 reads CASRKRSGANVLTF. Written as DNA, the CDR3 is TGTGCCAGTAGGAAGCGTTCTGGGGCCAACGTCCTGACTTTC.

By proportion, this clonotype is medium-sized. The rearrangement links TRBV20-1 to TRBJ2-7, with D tentatively TRBD1 (6 bases). Germline-derived CDR1 and CDR2 are DFQATT and SNEGSKA (reference sequence). V lost 3 bases and J 5 bases, leaving 17 bases between the germline ends. CDR3 size: 14 residues. The CDR3 sequence: CSASMAAGVHEQYF. The DNA of the CDR3 is TGCAGTGCTAGTATGGCGGCAGGGGTCCACGAGCAGTACTTC.

The V gene is TRBV7-2, the J gene TRBJ2-6; 13 bases agree with TRBD2. CDR3 length equals 17 residues. Germline CDR1 is SGHTA and CDR2 is FQGNSA. The V segment lost 5 bases and the J segment 2 bases; nucleotides outside the gene matches: 3. This CDR3 is CASSRLAGGTGANVLTF. CDR3 nucleotides: TGTGCCAGCAGCCGACTAGCGGGGGGTACTGGGGCCAACGTCCTGACTTTC.

This rearrangement joins TRBV19 to TRBJ2-7; D is uncertain. Germline V gene lookup returns CDR1 LNHDA and CDR2 SQIVND (reference sequence). V lost 6 bases, J lost 5 bases, and 20 bases lay in between. The CDR3 extends over 15 amino acids. The CDR3 DNA reads TGTGCCAGTAGCACCTCGGACGACAAGTCCCACGAGCAGTACTTC. Translating it yields CASSTSDDKSHEQYF.

The genes are TRBV4-3 and TRBJ2-7; TRBD2 agrees at 7 bases. Trimming at V came to 1 base and at J to 0 bases, leaving 9 bases not matched to a gene. This CDR3 contains 17 residues. Per germline, CDR1 LGHNA and CDR2 YSLEER. DNA for the CDR3: TGCGCCAGCAGCCAAGGGGTTGGGGGGGGGAGCTCCTACGAGCAGTACTTC. Translating gives CASSQGVGGGSSYEQYF.

At least ten counts were recorded for this clonotype. The chain carries TRBV6-1 and TRBJ1-1, with D perhaps matching TRBD1 (6 bases). The CDR3 spans 12 residues. Germline V CDR1 and CDR2: MNHNS, SASEGT. Trimming stripped 6 bases from V and 4 bases from J, with 9 bases between. The CDR3 bases are TGTGCCAGCAGCCGGGGGCTCACTGAAGCTTTCTTT. It yields the protein CASSRGLTEAFF.